Detailed here is one TCR beta chain. Molecular barcoded adaptors covering alpha/delta and beta/gamma chains were used on 400 ng RNA. MiXCR, applied by TCRdb to the reads, yields one record per CDR3 protein. The sample lists roughly 93,000 distinct CDR3 sequences, about a fifth occurring once. These data originate in a study of read filtering for tumor transcriptome and immune sequencing. Looked up from germline, CDR1 is SEHNR and CDR2 is FQNEAQ (reference sequence). The CDR3 has 14 residues. Trimming shortened V by 0 bases and J by 4 bases, and 6 bases separated the two germline ends. The sample was a population of CD138-negative cells sorted from bone marrow. The chain recombines TRBV7-9 with TRBJ2-2; D ambiguous. This clonotype was obtained from a donor aged 40 or older with multiple myeloma. The chain's CDR3 is CASSLAAVTGELFF. The CDR3 bases are TGTGCCAGCAGCTTAGCGGCGGTCACCGGGGAGCTGTTTTTT.